Below, 28 T cell receptor beta chains from the same sample are listed, as sequenced in a study of shared clonotypes between healthy human individuals. The assay was immunoSEQ multiplex PCR, and TCRdb's table has in-frame clones only and misses some. The sample consists of more than 2,000,000 clones, approximately 93% of them appearing once. The sample consisted of naive CD4+ T cells from PBMCs. Regarding subset: CD45RA+ positively selected. These receptor sequences come from a man in his late teens or twenties in good health. Some clones in this sample may be carry-over from other donors' samples.

This rearrangement joins TRBV29-1 to TRBJ2-1; 10 nucleotides match TRBD2. Germline lookup yields CDR1 SQVTM and CDR2 ANQGSEA. The length of the CDR3 is 15 residues. The trim removed 4 bases at V and 9 bases at J, leaving 12 bases unmatched. The CDR3: CSVGISAGGPGEQFF. In DNA form, the CDR3 reads TGCAGCGTTGGGATTTCAGCGGGAGGGCCGGGTGAGCAGTTCTTC.

This sequence joins TRBV5-6 and TRBJ1-1, with D unresolved. The V gene lost 1 base and the J gene lost 6 bases, with 10 bases spanning the gap. The CDR3 is made up of 13 amino acids. Germline assignment: CDR1 SGHDT and CDR2 YYEEEE. CDR3 residues: CASSLYSRPEAFF. The DNA of the CDR3 is TGTGCCAGCAGCTTGTATTCCCGGCCTGAAGCTTTCTTT.

About this clone: The sample carries other DNA sequences with the same CDR3. The chain combines TRBV28 with TRBJ1-1; D is unclear. V was shortened by 5 bases and J by 5 bases, with 9 bases between the two germline ends. Germline V gives CDR1 MDHEN, CDR2 SYDVKM. This CDR3 contains 12 residues. The CDR3 here is CASSLLGTEAFF. As DNA, the CDR3 is TGTGCCAGCAGTCTACTTGGGACTGAAGCTTTCTTT.

This clone was counted once. The chain recombines TRBV30 with TRBJ1-6; 7 nucleotides agree with TRBD1. Trimming took 8 bases from V and 6 from J; bases not matched to a gene: 4. Looked up from germline, CDR1 is GTSNPN and CDR2 is SVGIG (reference sequence). There are 12 residues in the CDR3. The CDR3 loop reads CAEGQTNSPLHF. The CDR3 DNA reads as TGTGCCGAGGGACAGACTAATTCACCCCTCCACTTT.

The chain has TRBV28 and TRBJ1-4; D ambiguous. Germline CDR1 MDHEN, CDR2 SYDVKM. V was trimmed by 2 bases and J by 5 bases, leaving 18 bases between them. The CDR3 has 17 amino acids. CDR3 sequence (DNA): TGTGCCAGCAGTTTAGGTCCCAATGACAACGGAAATGAAAAACTGTTTTTT. This codes for CASSLGPNDNGNEKLFF.

The V gene is TRBV5-1, the J gene TRBJ2-2; 10 nucleotides align to TRBD1. Germline CDR1 SGHRS, CDR2 YFSETQ. The ends lost 3 bases at V and 0 bases at J; junction bases unmatched: 8. The CDR3 sequence is 18 residues long. The CDR3 is CASSSKTGGSSNTGELFF. The CDR3 DNA reads TGCGCCAGCAGCTCAAAGACAGGGGGCTCCTCGAACACCGGGGAGCTGTTTTTT. The full variable domain, its missing parts supplied by reference TRBV5-1 and TRBJ2-2, is KAGVTQTPRYLIKTRGQQVTLSCSPISGHRSVSWYQQTPGQGLQFLFEYFSETQRNKGNFPGRFSGRQFSNSRSEMNVSTLELGDSALYLCASSSKTGGSSNTGELFFGEGSRLTVL.

As for this clone: Additional DNA sequences in this sample encode the identical CDR3. This chain connects TRBV30 to TRBJ1-3; D is undetermined. The CDR3 length is 14 residues. V was trimmed by 0 bases and J by 1 base, leaving 7 bases between them. The germline gives CDR1 GTSNPN, CDR2 SVGIG (reference sequence). The CDR3 protein is CAWSVLGSGNTIYF. The DNA of the CDR3 is TGTGCCTGGAGTGTGTTGGGGTCTGGAAACACCATATATTTT. Filled out from reference TRBV30 and TRBJ1-3, the complete variable domain reads SQTIHQWPATLVQPVGSPLSLECTVEGTSNPNLYWYRQAAGRGLQLLFYSVGIGQISSEVPQNLSASRPQDRQFILSSKKLLLSDSGFYLCAWSVLGSGNTIYFGEGSWLTVV.

This clone was found once. The J gene is TRBJ2-7, the V gene TRBV6-4; D may match TRBD1 or TRBD2 (5 bases each). Germline V gene sequence: CDR1 MRHNA, CDR2 SNTAGT. The CDR3 loop spans 12 amino acids. V lost 9 bases and J lost 2, with 11 bases in between. Written as DNA, the CDR3 is TGTGCCAGGGGGGATTCAACCTACGAGCAGTACTTC. Amino acids: CARGDSTYEQYF.

J is TRBJ1-1 and V is TRBV28, with D possibly TRBD1 on 6 matching bases. Per germline, CDR1 MDHEN and CDR2 SYDVKM. The V and J ends lost 4 bases and 2 bases respectively, with 17 bases between them. The CDR3 is 16 residues long. Written as DNA, the CDR3 is TGTGCCAGCAGTTCCCCGCCCGGGACACCCAACACTGAAGCTTTCTTT. Protein sequence: CASSSPPGTPNTEAFF. Full variable domain (rest looked up from reference TRBV28 and TRBJ1-1): DVKVTQSSRYLVKRTGEKVFLECVQDMDHENMFWYRQDPGLGLRLIYFSYDVKMKEKGDIPEGYSVSREKKERFSLILESASTNQTSMYLCASSSPPGTPNTEAFFGQGTRLTVV.

The chain links TRBV11-1 to TRBJ2-3; a weak D match, TRBD2 (5 bases). Looked up from germline, CDR1 is SGHAT and CDR2 is FQDESV (reference sequence). The CDR3 length is 15 residues. The V end lost 1 base, the J end lost 2 bases, and 10 bases lay between the germline ends. The CDR3 sequence is CASSLVRLPTDTQYF. CDR3 sequence (DNA): TGTGCCAGCAGCTTAGTCAGACTACCCACAGATACGCAGTATTTT.

This sequence joins TRBV5-1 and TRBJ1-4, with TRBD1 matching over 7 bases. Germline V lookup: CDR1 SGHRS, CDR2 YFSETQ. V trimming: 4 bases; J trimming: 10 bases; junction bases outside the gene matches: 13. This CDR3 has 15 residues. The CDR3 is CASSARQGSSGKLFF. The DNA for the CDR3 is TGCGCCAGCAGCGCCCGACAGGGCAGTAGTGGAAAACTGTTTTTT.

The V and J genes are TRBV7-2 and TRBJ2-1; TRBD2 matches 7 bases. Germline-derived CDR1 and CDR2 are SGHTA and FQGNSA. This CDR3 region has 14 residues. V gave up 2 bases and J gave up 6 bases; unmatched junction bases: 4. Written as DNA, the CDR3 is TGTGCCAGCAGCTTACTAGCGGACCCCAATGAGCAGTTCTTC. This codes for CASSLLADPNEQFF.

The gene calls are TRBV18 and TRBJ1-2, with TRBD1 as a possible D gene (5 bases). CDR1 is KGHSH and CDR2 is LQKENI in the germline V gene. Trimming stripped 1 base from V and 8 bases from J, with 17 bases between. This CDR3 contains 15 residues. The CDR3 nucleotides are TGTGCCAGCTCACCACTCACCGGGACCCTGGTCGGCTACACCTTC. This sequence encodes CASSPLTGTLVGYTF.

In regard to this clone: Other DNA sequences of this sample code for an identical CDR3. The chain joins TRBV18 to TRBJ2-5; D is uncertain. Germline values: CDR1 KGHSH, CDR2 LQKENI. V was trimmed by 1 base and J by 3 bases, leaving 3 bases between them. CDR3 length: 12 amino acids. Written as DNA, the CDR3 is TGTGCCAGCTCACCACGGGAAGAGACCCAGTACTTC. It is translated as CASSPREETQYF.

This sequence joins TRBV30 and TRBJ2-1, with 10 bases aligning to TRBD2. Germline V gene data show CDR1 as GTSNPN and CDR2 as SVGIG (reference sequence). J lost 0 bases, V lost 2 bases, and 7 bases had no gene match. This CDR3 is 17 amino acids long. Here the CDR3 reads CAWSRNSGRRSYNEQFF. CDR3 sequence (DNA): TGTGCCTGGAGTCGAAATAGCGGGAGGCGCTCCTACAATGAGCAGTTCTTC.

The chain employs TRBV30 and TRBJ1-2; D not resolved. This CDR3 contains 14 residues. Trimming cost V 3 bases and J 6 bases, with 17 bases left between them. Germline CDR1 and CDR2: GTSNPN and SVGIG (reference sequence). CDR3 residues: CAWRGTGITDGYTF. The CDR3 DNA sequence: TGTGCCTGGAGGGGTACCGGGATTACAGATGGCTACACCTTC.

This chain connects TRBV19 to TRBJ2-7; 7 nucleotides align to TRBD1. Germline CDR1 reads LNHDA; CDR2 reads SQIVND (reference sequence). This CDR3 has 14 residues. Losses at the gene ends were 8 bases for V and 5 bases for J; bases not matched to a gene: 12. The CDR3 DNA sequence: TGTGCCAGTCAGGGGGTCGCTGGGTTCAACGAGCAGTACTTC. Translated: CASQGVAGFNEQYF.

Turning to this clone: The identical CDR3 is also encoded by other nucleotide sequences in the sample. The rearrangement joins TRBV20-1 to TRBJ2-7, with D possibly being TRBD1 or TRBD2 (5 bases each). This CDR3 has 11 residues. V dropped 5 bases and J dropped 3 bases, with 8 bases sitting between them. CDR1 is DFQATT, CDR2 SNEGSKA, per germline (reference sequence). The CDR3 is CSAGTGYEQYF. The CDR3 DNA reads TGCAGTGCTGGGACGGGCTACGAGCAGTACTTC.

CDR3: CASKHIRTTEAFF. CDR3 in DNA: TGTGCCAGCAAACATATCCGAACCACTGAAGCTTTCTTT. The rearrangement joins TRBV30 to TRBJ1-1; the D is unclear. Germline CDR1 GTSNPN, CDR2 SVGIG (reference sequence). This CDR3 contains 13 residues. The V gene lost 8 bases and the J gene lost 4 bases, with 17 bases spanning the gap. The whole variable domain, filled in from reference TRBV30 and TRBJ1-1, reads SQTIHQWPATLVQPVGSPLSLECTVEGTSNPNLYWYRQAAGRGLQLLFYSVGIGQISSEVPQNLSASRPQDRQFILSSKKLLLSDSGFYLCASKHIRTTEAFFGQGTRLTVV.

V and J are TRBV28 and TRBJ2-3; D unresolved. Per the germline V gene, CDR1 is MDHEN and CDR2 is SYDVKM. This CDR3 spans 11 amino acids. Trimming shortened V by 5 bases and J by 5 bases, and 5 bases separated the two germline ends. CDR3 bases: TGTGCCAGCAGTCAAGAAGATACGCAGTATTTT. Translation gives CASSQEDTQYF.

V gene TRBV28 combines with J gene TRBJ1-4; tentative D call: TRBD1 (6 bases). V was cut by 7 bases and J by 8 bases, with 17 bases left in between. The CDR3 contains 14 residues. From germline, CDR1 is MDHEN and CDR2 SYDVKM. The CDR3 DNA follows: TGTGCCAGCAACTCGTACAGGGAAGCGGAAAAACTGTTTTTT. This encodes CASNSYREAEKLFF.

The genes are TRBV28 and TRBJ1-5; no firm D call. The V and J ends lost 6 bases and 0 bases respectively, with 18 bases between them. The CDR3 extends over 17 amino acids. Germline V lookup: CDR1 MDHEN, CDR2 SYDVKM. The CDR3 is CASSPGRASYSNQPQHF. DNA of the CDR3: TGTGCCAGCAGCCCTGGACGAGCGTCTTATAGCAATCAGCCCCAGCATTTT. Together with reference TRBV28 and TRBJ1-5, the CDR3 gives the full variable domain: DVKVTQSSRYLVKRTGEKVFLECVQDMDHENMFWYRQDPGLGLRLIYFSYDVKMKEKGDIPEGYSVSREKKERFSLILESASTNQTSMYLCASSPGRASYSNQPQHFGDGTRLSIL.

The chain carries TRBV18 and TRBJ1-5; TRBD1 might be the D (6 bases). Germline V gives CDR1 KGHSH, CDR2 LQKENI. This CDR3 region has 16 residues. V shed 3 bases and J shed 7 bases, with 19 bases lying between them. The chain's CDR3 is CASSPSLGAVGQPQHF. In DNA form, the CDR3 reads TGTGCCAGCTCACCGTCGCTGGGGGCTGTGGGACAGCCCCAGCATTTT.

V is TRBV7-3 and J is TRBJ1-3; possible D gene TRBD1, 5 bases. The CDR3 has 14 amino acids. Germline CDR1 is SGHTA and CDR2 is FQGTGA. V was shortened by 5 bases and J by 0 bases, with 8 bases between the two germline ends. In DNA form, the CDR3 reads TGTGCCAGCAGCCAGGACACCTCTGGAAACACCATATATTTT. This gives the protein CASSQDTSGNTIYF.

This clone showed up just once. CDR3: CASSLGQVSKQYF. CDR3 coding DNA: TGTGCCAGCAGCTTAGGCCAGGTGAGCAAGCAGTACTTC. The chain combines TRBV11-2 with TRBJ2-7, with D unresolved. The CDR3 has 13 residues. Trimming removed 1 base at V and 8 bases at J, with 12 bases between. CDR1 and CDR2 from the germline V gene are SGHAT and FQNNGV.

This rearrangement joins TRBV7-6 to TRBJ2-1, with no clear D. Germline V lookup: CDR1 SGHVS, CDR2 FNYEAQ. The CDR3 totals 16 residues. V shed 7 bases and J shed 3 bases, with 19 bases lying between them. CDR3 sequence reads: CASTPRGRRNYNEQFF. The CDR3 nucleotides read TGTGCCAGCACCCCCCGTGGGCGTCGGAACTACAATGAGCAGTTCTTC.

This clone was recorded once. The V and J genes are TRBV14 and TRBJ2-3; D not resolved. V lost 4 bases and J 0 bases, leaving 14 bases between the germline ends. The CDR3 runs 16 residues. From germline, CDR1 is SGHDN and CDR2 FVKESK. CDR3 nucleotide sequence: TGTGCCAGCAGCCCCATGCTATCACCCAGCACAGATACGCAGTATTTT. It encodes CASSPMLSPSTDTQYF.

The chain couples TRBV5-4 to TRBJ2-7; D is unclear. The germline V and J ends were trimmed by 1 base and 2 bases, with 4 bases remaining between them. CDR1 and CDR2 from the germline V gene are SGHNT and YYREEE (reference sequence). The CDR3 is made up of 12 amino acids. The CDR3: CASSLKPYEQYF. CDR3 sequence (DNA): TGTGCCAGCAGCTTGAAACCCTACGAGCAGTACTTC.